The entry that follows covers one TCR beta chain sequence. Germline V gene lookup returns CDR1 SGDLS and CDR2 YYNGEE. This CDR3 has 15 residues. Deletions cut 3 bases from V and 2 bases from J, with 14 bases between. Data came from immunoSEQ multiplex PCR; TCRdb stores just in-frame clones and leaves some out. The sample includes fewer than 90,000 clones, 85% to 95% of them seen just once. The data stem from a study of technical replicates of blood from several donors. The material sequenced was T cells isolated from PBMCs. The chain has TRBV9 and TRBJ1-1, with TRBD1 as a possible D gene (5 bases). The sequence derives from a human donor in good health. The CDR3, as DNA: TGTGCCAGCAGCGCCGGGGGGGGATTTAACACTGAAGCTTTCTTT. The encoded protein is CASSAGGGFNTEAFF.